One and the same sample provided the 28 T cell receptor beta chains below, sequenced in a study of early T cells in non-severe SARS-CoV-2 infection. TCRdb reprocessed the 5' RACE reads via MiXCR and lists one record per CDR3 protein. The sample has about 29,000 distinct CDR3 sequences; roughly 5% are singletons. The source material was whole blood. These receptors all stem from an adult who was a healthcare worker with PCR-confirmed SARS-CoV-2 infection or an uninfected control (not recorded which).

This clonotype was found many times. This sequence joins TRBV20-1 and TRBJ2-2; 9 bases align to TRBD1. V lost 2 bases to trimming and J lost 5 bases; unmatched junction nucleotides: 3. Germline V gene data show CDR1 as DFQATT and CDR2 as SNEGSKA (reference sequence). The CDR3 is made up of 14 amino acids. CDR3 DNA: TGCAGTGCTAGACCGGGACAGGGTACCGGGGAGCTGTTTTTT. It encodes CSARPGQGTGELFF.

The CDR3 reads CSVAGVLAKNIQYF. CDR3 coding DNA: TGCAGCGTTGCGGGGGTTTTGGCCAAAAACATTCAGTACTTC. V gene TRBV29-1 combines with J gene TRBJ2-4; D may be TRBD2 (6 bases). The length of the CDR3 is 14 residues. Per germline, CDR1 SQVTM and CDR2 ANQGSEA. V was clipped by 4 bases and J by 1 base, with 11 bases between them.

This clonotype was observed many times. The gene calls are TRBV7-9 and TRBJ2-1; D is undetermined. V was pared by 1 base and J by 4 bases, with 5 bases between. The length of the CDR3 is 13 residues. Germline assignment: CDR1 SEHNR and CDR2 FQNEAQ (reference sequence). In DNA form, the CDR3 reads TGTGCCAGCAGCTTAGATGCGTACAATGAGCAGTTCTTC. This translates into CASSLDAYNEQFF.

At least ten counts were recorded for this clonotype. This chain uses TRBV7-6 with TRBJ2-2; no firm D call. Trimming took off 5 bases at V and 4 bases at J, with 8 bases between the two ends. Germline CDR1 and CDR2: SGHVS and FNYEAQ. The CDR3 totals 13 residues. The CDR3 sequence is CASSADVTGELFF. CDR3 nucleotide sequence: TGTGCCAGCAGCGCCGACGTCACCGGGGAGCTGTTTTTT.

This clonotype was counted ten times or more. The chain uses TRBV6-6 and TRBJ2-2; D remains unclear. The CDR3 totals 17 residues. V was trimmed by 0 bases and J by 0 bases, leaving 11 bases between them. Germline lookup yields CDR1 MNHNY and CDR2 SVGAGI (reference sequence). The CDR3 is CASSYSQSWANTGELFF. CDR3 in DNA: TGTGCCAGCAGTTACTCGCAGTCCTGGGCGAACACCGGGGAGCTGTTTTTT.

This clonotype has ten or more counts. The chain is built from TRBV7-2 and TRBJ2-5, with D hard to call. Trimming shortened V by 5 bases and J by 0 bases, and 13 bases separated the two germline ends. The CDR3 covers 15 residues. CDR1 SGHTA and CDR2 FQGNSA come from the germline V gene. The CDR3 loop is CASSPELRYQETQYF. As DNA, the CDR3 is TGTGCCAGCAGCCCCGAGTTGCGGTACCAAGAGACCCAGTACTTC.

The J gene is TRBJ2-5, the V gene TRBV7-9; TRBD2 might be the D (5 bases). The CDR3 spans 14 residues. V dropped 1 base and J dropped 7 bases, with 13 bases sitting between them. Germline-derived CDR1 and CDR2 are SEHNR and FQNEAQ (reference sequence). CDR3: CASSLGTGSRTQYF. In nucleotides, the CDR3 is TGTGCCAGCAGCTTAGGGACGGGGAGTAGGACCCAGTACTTC.

This clonotype was counted at least ten times. V usage is TRBV19 and J usage is TRBJ1-4; D ambiguous. Germline CDR1 and CDR2: LNHDA and SQIVND (reference sequence). The CDR3 extends over 13 amino acids. Trimming removed 1 base at V and 3 bases at J, with 3 bases between. The CDR3 is CASSIVPNEKLFF. In DNA, the CDR3 is TGTGCCAGTAGTATAGTGCCTAATGAAAAACTGTTTTTT.

This clonotype was found many times. The chain is built from TRBV27 and TRBJ1-1; unclear D gene. The V end was cut by 3 bases, the J end by 4 bases, with 15 bases between. Per germline, CDR1 MNHEY and CDR2 SMNVEV (reference sequence). The CDR3 is 15 amino acids. The CDR3 is CASSFYWSLGTEAFF. The CDR3 region has the DNA TGTGCCAGCAGTTTTTATTGGTCTTTGGGCACTGAAGCTTTCTTT.

In its sample, this clonotype was seen many times. V is TRBV12-3 or TRBV12-4 and J is TRBJ1-2; 7 positions agree with TRBD1. This CDR3 is built from 13 residues. Trimming at V came to 5 bases and at J to 4 bases, leaving 4 bases not matched to a gene. CDR3: CASSVGQAYGYTF. CDR3 nucleotides: TGTGCCAGCAGTGTAGGACAGGCCTATGGCTACACCTTC.

In this sample, this clonotype turned up many times. The J gene is TRBJ2-6, the V gene TRBV4-3; D is unresolved. V was clipped by 4 bases and J by 1 base, with 14 bases between them. Germline CDR1 LGHNA, CDR2 YSLEER. CDR3 length: 17 residues. This CDR3 is CASSPSGLRSGANVLTF. CDR3 in DNA: TGCGCCAGCAGCCCGTCGGGTCTCAGGTCTGGGGCCAACGTCCTGACTTTC.

Many counts were recorded for this clonotype. The gene calls are TRBV5-1 and TRBJ1-1, with unresolved D. Per germline, CDR1 SGHRS and CDR2 YFSETQ. Trimming removed 1 base from V and 1 base from J, with 8 bases in between. The CDR3 is 14 amino acids. For the CDR3, the DNA is TGCGCCAGCAGCTTGAGGTTAGGGAACACTGAAGCTTTCTTT. Translation: CASSLRLGNTEAFF. The complete variable domain, with remaining parts taken from reference TRBV5-1 and TRBJ1-1, reads KAGVTQTPRYLIKTRGQQVTLSCSPISGHRSVSWYQQTPGQGLQFLFEYFSETQRNKGNFPGRFSGRQFSNSRSEMNVSTLELGDSALYLCASSLRLGNTEAFFGQGTRLTVV.

This clonotype has ten or more counts. The V and J genes are TRBV19 and TRBJ1-5, with 7 bases fitting TRBD1. The CDR3 is 16 residues long. J lost 5 bases, V lost 4 bases, and 11 bases had no gene match. From germline, CDR1 is LNHDA and CDR2 SQIVND (reference sequence). CDR3 nucleotide sequence: TGTGCCAGTAGTAACCTCCGGGACAGAAATTATCAGCCCCAGCATTTT. Protein sequence: CASSNLRDRNYQPQHF.

This clonotype showed up many times. The junction and the germline gene differ at one end; a read error may be behind it. This chain connects TRBV7-9 to TRBJ2-6, with D possibly matching TRBD2 (6 bases). The germline CDR1 and CDR2 sequences are SEHNR and FQNEAQ (reference sequence). The CDR3 length is 14 residues. DNA for the CDR3: TGTGCCAGCAGCCTGTCAACCGGGGGCAACGTCCTGACTTTC. It encodes CASSLSTGGNVLTF. The complete variable domain, with remaining parts taken from reference TRBV7-9 and TRBJ2-6, reads DTGVSQNPRHKITKRGQNVTFRCDPISEHNRLYWYRQTLGQGPEFLTYFQNEAQLEKSRLLSDRFSAERPKGSFSTLEIQRTEQGDSAMYLCASSLSTGGNVLTFGAGSRLTVL.

The J gene is TRBJ2-5, the V gene TRBV5-1; no clear D. CDR1 and CDR2 (germline): SGHRS, YFSETQ. The V end lost 3 bases, the J end lost 0 bases, and 6 bases lay between the germline ends. The CDR3 consists of 13 residues. The CDR3 coding sequence is TGCGCCAGCAGCTCCTGGTACCAAGAGACCCAGTACTTC. This codes for CASSSWYQETQYF.

This clonotype was seen at least ten times. The chain combines TRBV7-6 with TRBJ1-1; D may be TRBD1 (5 bases). This CDR3 contains 16 residues. Germline CDR1 is SGHVS and CDR2 is FNYEAQ. Trimming shortened V by 2 bases and J by 4 bases, and 17 bases separated the two germline ends. The CDR3 DNA follows: TGTGCCAGCAGCTTACTGCAGGGAACGGGATTCACTGAAGCTTTCTTT. It translates to CASSLLQGTGFTEAFF.

This clonotype has at least ten counts. CDR3 sequence reads: CASSNKGVSGVQPQHF. The CDR3 coding sequence is TGTGCCAGCAGCAACAAGGGGGTGTCAGGGGTCCAGCCCCAGCATTTT. The chain combines TRBV28 with TRBJ1-5; D may be TRBD1 (6 bases). Germline CDR1 and CDR2: MDHEN and SYDVKM. V was pared by 6 bases and J by 7 bases, with 22 bases between. This CDR3 region has 16 residues.

A few counts support this clonotype. This chain uses TRBV29-1 with TRBJ1-1, with D possibly matching TRBD1 (6 bases). The CDR3 is made up of 16 amino acids. Germline V CDR1 and CDR2: SQVTM, ANQGSEA. V dropped 3 bases and J dropped 2 bases, with 19 bases sitting between them. The CDR3 here is CSVELKLGQVNTEAFF. The CDR3 nucleotides are TGCAGCGTTGAGTTGAAGTTGGGACAAGTTAACACTGAAGCTTTCTTT.

A remark on this clonotype: Mismatch with germline at one junction end may stem from a read error. The gene calls are TRBV5-4 and TRBJ2-1, with TRBD2 matching over 7 bases. Germline assignment: CDR1 SGHNT and CDR2 YYREEE (reference sequence). CDR3 length: 16 amino acids. The CDR3: CVSTYGGFGQSNEQFF. Here the CDR3 DNA reads TGTGTCAGCACCTACGGGGGGTTCGGGCAGTCGAATGAGCAGTTCTTC.

This clonotype has ten or more counts. V is TRBV30 and J is TRBJ1-4; D is perhaps TRBD1 (5 bases). The CDR3 totals 14 residues. The V gene's germline CDR1 is GTSNPN and CDR2 SVGIG (reference sequence). Trimming cost V 2 bases and J 8 bases, with 15 bases left between them. CDR3 nucleotide sequence: TGTGCCTGGAGTCCCCGGGGGGAAGGCGAAAAACTGTTTTTT. This translates into CAWSPRGEGEKLFF.

V and J are TRBV5-5 and TRBJ2-3, with a tentative D call TRBD2 (5 bases). This CDR3 is built from 13 residues. V lost 5 bases and J lost 4, with 11 bases in between. CDR1 is SGHKS, CDR2 YYEKEE, per germline (reference sequence). CDR3 bases: TGTGCCAGCAGATCGACCGGGGCAGATACGCAGTATTTT. The encoded protein is CASRSTGADTQYF.

This clonotype was counted a few times. This sequence joins TRBV18 and TRBJ1-3, with 10 bases identical to TRBD1. The CDR3 length is 17 residues. Looked up from germline, CDR1 is KGHSH and CDR2 is LQKENI. Trimming cost V 0 bases and J 1 base; bases outside gene matches: 3. The CDR3 bases are TGTGCCAGCTCACCACCCGGACAGGGGGTATCTGGAAACACCATATATTTT. It yields the protein CASSPPGQGVSGNTIYF.

This clonotype was detected ten times or more. This chain uses TRBV11-2 with TRBJ2-5, with TRBD1 identical over 7 bases. V gave up 2 bases and J gave up 1 base; unmatched junction bases: 4. The CDR3 runs 15 residues. From germline, CDR1 is SGHAT and CDR2 FQNNGV. In DNA, the CDR3 is TGTGCCAGCAGCTTACAGGGGGTGACCCAAGAGACCCAGTACTTC. It codes for CASSLQGVTQETQYF.

At least ten counts were recorded for this clonotype. The chain employs TRBV11-2 and TRBJ2-2; D uncertain. With 6 bases removed from V and 0 bases from J, the gap between germline ends came to 11 bases. Germline V gene sequence: CDR1 SGHAT, CDR2 FQNNGV. The CDR3 totals 15 residues. The CDR3 DNA is TGTGCCAGCAGTTACATGCCCGCGAACACCGGGGAGCTGTTTTTT. It codes for CASSYMPANTGELFF.

This clonotype was picked up many times. This rearrangement joins TRBV13 to TRBJ2-3; no clear D gene. The CDR3 sequence is 13 residues long. CDR1 is PRHDT and CDR2 is FYEKMQ in the germline V gene (reference sequence). Trimming shortened V by 0 bases and J by 4 bases, and 5 bases separated the two germline ends. This chain's CDR3 is CASSLGLPDTQYF. The DNA for the CDR3 is TGTGCCAGCAGCTTAGGTTTGCCAGATACGCAGTATTTT.

This clonotype came up many times. This rearrangement joins TRBV6-1 to TRBJ2-3; TRBD2 aligns across 7 bases. With 7 bases clipped from V and 4 bases from J, the junction kept 8 bases outside the gene matches. Germline V gives CDR1 MNHNS, CDR2 SASEGT. The CDR3 contains 14 residues. Here the CDR3 reads CASKLRGVADTQYF. The CDR3 nucleotides are TGTGCCAGCAAGTTACGGGGGGTCGCAGATACGCAGTATTTT.

The chain employs TRBV10-3 and TRBJ2-3; 7 nucleotides align to TRBD1. The length of the CDR3 is 15 residues. The ends lost 4 bases at V and 7 bases at J; junction bases unmatched: 11. Germline CDR1 reads ENHRY; CDR2 reads SYGVKD. The CDR3 DNA sequence: TGTGCCATCAGTGCTGGGACAGAGTTCAGGAATACGCAGTATTTT. Translation: CAISAGTEFRNTQYF.

This clonotype appeared many times. The rearrangement joins TRBV14 to TRBJ2-3; possibly TRBD1 for D (6 bases). CDR1 is SGHDN and CDR2 is FVKESK in the germline V gene. V dropped 4 bases and J dropped 2 bases, with 10 bases sitting between them. This CDR3 spans 14 amino acids. Written as DNA, the CDR3 is TGTGCCAGCAGCCCCACAGGGTTCACAGATACGCAGTATTTT. Its protein product is CASSPTGFTDTQYF. Using reference TRBV14 and TRBJ2-3 for the parts outside the CDR3, the full variable domain is EAGVTQFPSHSVIEKGQTVTLRCDPISGHDNLYWYRRVMGKEIKFLLHFVKESKQDESGMPNNRFLAERTGGTYSTLKVQPAELEDSGVYFCASSPTGFTDTQYFGPGTRLTVL.